This is a list of T cell receptor beta chains from one sample in a study of blood T cell repertoires in COVID-19. The method was immunoSEQ multiplex PCR; TCRdb's version includes in-frame clones alone and lacks a portion of them. The data contain about 270,000 clones, roughly 86% of them singletons. Sequencing input: peripheral blood. Source of these receptors: an elderly woman with COVID-19, enrolled during active disease. Each CDR3 is given with its conserved first and last residue. The D gene is left open where the match is weak. Clone size is given for some rows only: seen once, a few or many times, or a class if the clone is expanded.

clone_size	d_call	v_call	j_call	cdr3_nt	cdr3_aa
-	TRBD1	TRBV5-4	TRBJ2-5	TGTGCCAGCAGCCAAGAGACAGGGACCCGAGAGACCCAGTACTTC	CASSQETGTRETQYF
few	-	TRBV19	TRBJ1-3	TGTGCCAGTAGTATCGGCGGCGCCTACTCTGGAAACACCATATATTTT	CASSIGGAYSGNTIYF
-	TRBD1	TRBV5-1	TRBJ2-5	TGCGCCAGCAGCACCACAGGGGTGGGGGAGACCCAGTACTTC	CASSTTGVGETQYF
-	-	TRBV6-6	TRBJ1-6	TGTGCCAGCAGTTACCCAGGCTTATCACCCCTCCACTTT	CASSYPGLSPLHF
-	-	TRBV7-8	TRBJ2-7	TGTGCCAGCAGCTCAGATTCGCGGGAGCAGTACTTC	CASSSDSREQYF
-	-	TRBV5-1	TRBJ2-7	TGCGCCAGCAGCTTCACAGGAGGGGACCAGTTCTACGAGCAGTACTTC	CASSFTGGDQFYEQYF
once	TRBD1	TRBV5-1	TRBJ1-2	TGCGCCAGCAGCTTGGGGACAGGGCGTCTTGGCTACACCTTC	CASSLGTGRLGYTF
once	TRBD1	TRBV28	TRBJ2-4	TGTGCCAGCAGTCCTGGGACAGGGGGAAACAAAAACATTCAGTACTTC	CASSPGTGGNKNIQYF
-	-	TRBV7-9	TRBJ1-2	TGTGCCAGCAGCTTACAGGGAGGGTTCTATGGCTACACCTTC	CASSLQGGFYGYTF
-	-	TRBV9	TRBJ1-6	TGTGCCAGCAGCGACCACGGGATTCTGGGTTCACCCCTCCACTTT	CASSDHGILGSPLHF
-	TRBD1	TRBV9	TRBJ1-6	TGTGCCAGCAGCGTAGCTTCGGACAGGAATTCACCCCTCCACTTT	CASSVASDRNSPLHF
-	TRBD1	TRBV6-5	TRBJ1-5	TGTGCCAGCAGATCTACAGGGGATCAGCCCCAGCATTTT	CASRSTGDQPQHF
-	-	TRBV28	TRBJ1-1	TGTGCCAGCGGGGAGTGGAACACTGAAGCTTTCTTT	CASGEWNTEAFF
-	-	TRBV7-8	TRBJ1-6	TGTGCCAGCAGCTTAGCAGGGTCGAGGGTCTATAATTCACCCCTCCACTTT	CASSLAGSRVYNSPLHF
-	TRBD1	TRBV5-6	TRBJ1-1	TGTGCCAGCAGGTCGACAGGGGGCACTGAAGCTTTCTTT	CASRSTGGTEAFF
-	-	TRBV15	TRBJ2-1	TGTGCCACCAGGCTAGTCGGACAGAACAACAATGAGCAGTTCTTC	CATRLVGQNNNEQFF
-	TRBD2	TRBV19	TRBJ2-1	TGTGCCAGTAGTATGACTAGCGGGGGGGCGGGACCGTTCTTC	CASSMTSGGAGPFF
-	-	TRBV10-2	TRBJ2-5	TGCGCCAGCAGAAAGGGGGGGGTAGAGACCCAGTACTTC	CASRKGGVETQYF
-	-	TRBV27	TRBJ1-5	TGTGCCAGCAGCTTAACAGGGTTCCAATTTGGAGTTCAGCCCCAGCATTTT	CASSLTGFQFGVQPQHF
-	TRBD1	TRBV28	TRBJ1-2	TGTGCCAGCAGTTTACAGGGGGCACATGGCTACACCTTC	CASSLQGAHGYTF
-	-	TRBV28	TRBJ1-4	TGTGCCAGCAGTTTATTGGCAGGGATGGGGAAAAGGGAAAAACTGTTTTTT	CASSLLAGMGKREKLFF
-	-	TRBV10-3	TRBJ1-2	TGTGCCATCAGTGAGGGGCTGAAATCCTATGGCTACACCTTC	CAISEGLKSYGYTF
-	TRBD1	TRBV10-1	TRBJ1-2	TGCGCCAGCACCAGAGGGACAGGCTATGGCTACACCTTC	CASTRGTGYGYTF
once	-	TRBV15	TRBJ1-4	TGTGCCACCAGGCAGGGGCTAACTAATGAAAAACTGTTTTTT	CATRQGLTNEKLFF
-	-	TRBV18	TRBJ1-5	TGTGCCAGCTCACCTAATTCAGGCAGCAATCAGCCCCAGCATTTT	CASSPNSGSNQPQHF
-	TRBD1	TRBV28	TRBJ2-2	TGTGCCAGCAGGACAGGGGGAATGACCGGGGAGCTGTTTTTT	CASRTGGMTGELFF
few	TRBD1	TRBV10-3	TRBJ1-1	TGTGCCATCAGTAAGACAGGGGTTGAAGCTTTCTTT	CAISKTGVEAFF
few	-	TRBV7-2	TRBJ1-5	TGTGCCAGCAGCCAGGGGCAACCCAATCAGCCCCAGCATTTT	CASSQGQPNQPQHF
-	-	TRBV6-6	TRBJ2-5	TGTGCCAGCAGTTACGATCGGGTCAGAGAGACCCAGTACTTC	CASSYDRVRETQYF
-	TRBD1	TRBV7-2	TRBJ1-5	TGTGCCAGCAGCTTCGGACAGGGAAGCAATCAGCCCCAGCATTTT	CASSFGQGSNQPQHF
-	-	TRBV25-1	TRBJ2-6	TGTGCCAGCAGTGAATTAGCGATATCTGGGGCCAACGTCCTGACTTTC	CASSELAISGANVLTF
-	TRBD1	TRBV28	TRBJ1-1	TGTGCCAGCAGTATTCCGGGACAGGGGCCCACTGAAGCTTTCTTT	CASSIPGQGPTEAFF
-	-	TRBV6-2/TRBV6-3	TRBJ2-2	TGTGCCAGCAGTTACCTCGTCTCCACCGGGGAGCTGTTTTTT	CASSYLVSTGELFF
-	-	TRBV6-5	TRBJ2-5	TGTGCCAGTTCGGTGGGGGGGCCCGAGACCCAGTACTTC	CASSVGGPETQYF
-	TRBD1	TRBV28	TRBJ2-1	TGTGCCAGCAGCCACTCCCAGGGGGCGGGCTACAATGAGCAGTTCTTC	CASSHSQGAGYNEQFF
-	-	TRBV7-2	TRBJ1-2	TGTGCCAGCAGCTCTCAAACAGGGAGTGGCTACACCTTC	CASSSQTGSGYTF
-	-	TRBV24-1	TRBJ1-5	TGTGCCACCAGTGACCCTGCCACAGGAATTAGCAATCAGCCCCAGCATTTT	CATSDPATGISNQPQHF
few	TRBD1	TRBV6-5	TRBJ1-2	TGTGCCAGCAGTTACGGGACAGGAAACTATGGCTACACCTTC	CASSYGTGNYGYTF
-	-	TRBV4-2	TRBJ2-7	TGTGCCAGCAGTAGACGGGTCTCCTACGAGCAGTACTTC	CASSRRVSYEQYF
-	-	TRBV5-1	TRBJ1-2	TGCGCCAGCAGCCTAAGCACTAACTATGGCTACACCTTC	CASSLSTNYGYTF
-	-	TRBV18	TRBJ1-2	TGTGCCAGCTCACCAGATACAGGGCTAAACTATGGCTACACCTTC	CASSPDTGLNYGYTF
once	TRBD1	TRBV30	TRBJ1-1	TGTGCCTGGACGGGACAGATGAACACTGAAGCTTTCTTT	CAWTGQMNTEAFF
-	-	TRBV7-9	TRBJ1-4	TGTGCCAGCAGCTTGACCCAGGGAGAAAAACTGTTTTTT	CASSLTQGEKLFF
-	TRBD1	TRBV11-3	TRBJ2-3	TGTGCCAGCAGCCCCCAGGGGGGCACAGATACGCAGTATTTT	CASSPQGGTDTQYF
-	TRBD2	TRBV5-1	TRBJ2-3	TGCGCCAGCAGCTTGGCCCGGACTAGCGGGGAGGTTACAGATACGCAGTATTTT	CASSLARTSGEVTDTQYF
-	TRBD2	TRBV27	TRBJ2-1	TGTGCCAGCAGGAATAGCGGGGGGCCCTACAATGAGCAGTTCTTC	CASRNSGGPYNEQFF
once	TRBD1	TRBV11-3	TRBJ2-2	TGTGCCAGCAGCTTAGGACAGGGAGGGGAGCTGTTTTTT	CASSLGQGGELFF
-	-	TRBV6-2/TRBV6-3	TRBJ1-5	TGTGCCAGCAGTCGAGGGTTGCAGCCCCAGCATTTT	CASSRGLQPQHF